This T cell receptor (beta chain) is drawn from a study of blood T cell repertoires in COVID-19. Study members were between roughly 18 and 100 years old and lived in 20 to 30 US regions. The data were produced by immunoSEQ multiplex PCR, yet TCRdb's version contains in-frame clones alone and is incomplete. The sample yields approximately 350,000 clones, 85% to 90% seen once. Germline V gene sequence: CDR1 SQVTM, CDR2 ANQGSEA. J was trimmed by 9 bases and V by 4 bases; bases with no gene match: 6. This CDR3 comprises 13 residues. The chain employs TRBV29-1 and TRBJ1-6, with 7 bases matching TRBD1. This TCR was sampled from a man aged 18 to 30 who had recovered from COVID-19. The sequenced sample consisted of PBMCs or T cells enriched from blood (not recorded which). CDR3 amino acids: CSVADRESSPLHF. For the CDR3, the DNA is TGCAGCGTTGCTGACAGGGAAAGTTCACCCCTCCACTTT.